Listed here is a single T cell receptor beta chain. The antigen is unknown. All of the isolated RNA was reverse transcribed, so expressed TCRB transcripts were sequenced. Produced via immunoSEQ multiplex PCR; TCRdb's table is partial and in-frame only. Of more than 300,000 clones listed, over 10% are singletons. Cells sorted by CD45RO/CCR7/CD25/CD127/CD95/CD27 comprised CD4+ naive, central memory, regulatory and stem cell-like memory cells. Sorted populations were all over 98% pure. The data originate from a study of beta chain features in type 1 diabetes. Study details: Examination spanned around 110 million sorted cells from all samples.

This CDR3 is built from 14 residues. Between the trimmed V and J ends, which lost 0 bases and 4 bases, there was a span of 10 bases. CDR1 SGDLS and CDR2 YYNGEE come from the germline V gene. Study-level results: The naive, central memory and Treg TCRB repertoires looked more alike in patients than they did in healthy donors.

Sequencing was done on a sample of naive CD4+ T cells from blood. The genes are TRBV9 and TRBJ2-5; D may be TRBD1 (6 bases). The TCR was taken from a man between 18 and 35 years old in good health. In DNA, the CDR3 is TGTGCCAGCAGCGTAGTGGGGGCAGCAGAGACCCAGTACTTC. The encoded protein is CASSVVGAAETQYF.